The entry below describes one T cell receptor (beta chain). Repertoires were generated with immunoSEQ multiplex PCR, while TCRdb's copy carries only in-frame clones and drops some. Among a few hundred thousand clones listed, approximately 83% were seen once. V was clipped by 6 bases and J by 7 bases; unmatched bases: 11. In germline, CDR1 is SGHTA, CDR2 FQGNSA. This CDR3 region has 16 residues. This record comes from a study of blood T cell repertoires in COVID-19. On the study more broadly: PBMCs, B-cell-depleted T cells, or T cells were the source of the cDNA or gDNA that made up the material.

The rearrangement joins TRBV7-2 to TRBJ1-4; 10 nucleotides agree with TRBD1. The TCR sequence derives from a woman in her 30s who had recovered from COVID-19. Sequencing was carried out using peripheral blood. The CDR3: CASSLSIGTGVEKLFF. The DNA of the CDR3 is TGTGCCAGCAGTTTATCGATCGGGACAGGGGTTGAAAAACTGTTTTTT. The complete variable domain, with remaining parts taken from reference TRBV7-2 and TRBJ1-4, reads GAGVSQSPSNKVTEKGKDVELRCDPISGHTALYWYRQSLGQGLEFLIYFQGNSAPDKSGLPSDRFSAERTGGSVSTLTIQRTQQEDSAVYLCASSLSIGTGVEKLFFGSGTQLSVL.